This T cell receptor beta chain was found in a study of chemoradiotherapy in HPV16-positive cancers. For the study at large: Candidate HPV-specific clones and shared TCR motifs came from two HPV16-positive patients.

To note about this clone: Its cognate antigen is unknown. Its ends do not fully match the called genes, so a read error is possible. In the same sample, other DNA sequences code for this CDR3.

Study results and caveats: Only a couple of HPV16-positive patients supplied the functional HPV-specificity definition. Candidate HPV-specific clones and E7-related TCR motifs grew in tumor during treatment.

Over chemoradiotherapy, repertoires were sampled more than once. Germline V lookup: CDR1 ENHRY, CDR2 SYGVKD. This CDR3 spans 14 amino acids. Method: immunoSEQ multiplex PCR; TCRdb's copy keeps in-frame clones and lacks some. Here the sample spans 3,000 to 4,000 clones, about four fifths being singletons. V is TRBV10-3 and J is TRBJ1-2; 7 positions agree with TRBD1. Sample: tumor tissue, taken from a patient who underwent chemoradiotherapy. The sequence was collected from a human donor with HPV-associated anogenital cancer. This CDR3 reads CAISEPDRAYGYTF. CDR3 nucleotide sequence: TGTGCCATCAGTGAGCCCGACAGGGCCTATGGCTACACTTTC.